These T cell receptor beta chains were read from a single sample in a study of OX40 agonist ivuxolimab in advanced cancers. Produced via immunoSEQ multiplex PCR; TCRdb's table is partial and in-frame only. The sample contains tens of thousands of clones, 94% of which appear only once. The sample was CD4+ or CD8+ T cells sorted from blood, taken in a trial of the OX40 agonist ivuxolimab. These receptors were taken from an adult with an advanced solid tumor such as melanoma, head and neck, liver or kidney cancer. Each CDR3 is given with its conserved first and last residue. A D gene is named only where the DNA matches it firmly. Size values are once, few and many counts, or a class for expanded clones, and some rows have none.

size	V	J	D	CDR3	DNA
-	TRBV27	TRBJ1-2	-	CASSLAPEPRYGYTF	TGTGCCAGCAGTTTGGCACCTGAACCCCGCTATGGCTACACCTTC
-	TRBV6-5	TRBJ1-2	-	CASSFRTYYGYTF	TGTGCCAGCAGTTTTCGCACCTACTATGGCTACACCTTC
-	TRBV13	TRBJ2-7	-	CASSLEDGHEQYF	TGTGCCAGCAGCTTAGAAGACGGCCACGAGCAGTACTTC
-	TRBV27	TRBJ1-1	-	CASSFSPEGTEAFF	TGTGCCAGCAGTTTTAGCCCTGAGGGGACTGAAGCTTTCTTT
-	TRBV19	TRBJ1-1	TRBD1	CASSPGQGYTEAFF	TGTGCCAGTAGTCCCGGACAGGGGTACACTGAAGCTTTCTTT
-	TRBV15	TRBJ1-5	TRBD1	CATSRDRQGARAQHF	TGTGCCACCAGCAGAGATAGACAGGGGGCAAGGGCCCAGCATTTT
-	TRBV5-6	TRBJ2-7	-	CASSLAGPRSSYEQYF	TGTGCCAGCAGCTTGGCAGGGCCCCGAAGCTCCTACGAGCAGTACTTC
-	TRBV27	TRBJ1-4	-	CASSPGRGEKLFF	TGTGCCAGCAGTCCCGGGAGGGGTGAAAAACTGTTTTTT
-	TRBV28	TRBJ2-1	TRBD1	CASSSPPDRENEQFF	TGTGCCAGCAGTTCCCCCCCCGACAGGGAAAATGAGCAGTTCTTC
-	TRBV30	TRBJ2-1	TRBD2	CAWRGYAGGSYNEQFF	TGTGCCTGGAGAGGGTACGCGGGAGGGTCCTACAATGAGCAGTTCTTC
-	TRBV4-1	TRBJ2-1	-	CASSPRRSDEQFF	TGCGCCAGCAGCCCCCGGAGGAGCGATGAGCAGTTCTTC
-	TRBV6-4	TRBJ2-1	-	CASGRGDGLSNEQFF	TGTGCCAGCGGTAGGGGGGACGGACTCTCCAATGAGCAGTTCTTC
-	TRBV25-1	TRBJ1-2	TRBD1	CASSQGGPSGYTF	TGTGCCAGCAGTCAGGGGGGACCGTCGGGCTACACCTTC
once	TRBV10-2	TRBJ1-3	-	CASSEALGNTIYF	TGCGCCAGCAGTGAGGCCCTCGGAAACACCATATATTTT
-	TRBV14	TRBJ2-7	-	CASNLGLSDEQYF	TGTGCCAGCAACCTCGGACTTAGCGACGAGCAGTACTTC
-	TRBV7-9	TRBJ1-2	-	CASSLARDGYTF	TGTGCCAGCAGCTTGGCTCGCGATGGCTACACCTTC
-	TRBV5-5	TRBJ2-7	-	CASSLGRSYEQYF	TGTGCCAGCAGCTTGGGCAGGTCCTACGAGCAGTACTTC
-	TRBV7-2	TRBJ2-5	TRBD1	CASSMYPHNRGRQETQYF	TGTGCCAGCAGCATGTACCCCCATAACAGGGGGAGGCAAGAGACCCAGTACTTC
-	TRBV2	TRBJ1-2	-	CASSEGHPANYGYTF	TGTGCCAGCAGTGAGGGCCACCCTGCCAACTATGGCTACACCTTC
-	TRBV29-1	TRBJ1-2	-	CSPRREGSAVLNGYTF	TGCAGCCCGAGGAGGGAGGGAAGCGCGGTCCTCAATGGCTACACCTTC
-	TRBV10-1	TRBJ2-1	TRBD2	CASSDIGLAGGGSSYNEQFF	TGCGCCAGCAGTGACATAGGACTAGCGGGAGGCGGTTCTTCCTACAATGAGCAGTTCTTC